This TCR beta chain emerged from a study of blood T cells in healthy people across ages. The CDR3 is 13 residues long. Primed by a sample-barcoded 5' primer and a J-beta primer mix, a second PCR proceeded for about 6 to 12 cycles. MiXCR was run by TCRdb on the 5' RACE reads, yielding one entry per CDR3 protein. The data show hundreds of thousands of distinct CDR3 sequences, about a quarter seen once. These data are also associated with another study on T cells of mothers and their children.

This clonotype originated in a boy younger than 10 in good health. Sequencing was done on a sample of blood. The rearrangement joins TRBV12-3 or TRBV12-4 to TRBJ2-1, with 8 positions matching TRBD2. The CDR3 coding sequence is TGTGCGATCGGGACTAGCTCCTACAATGAGCAGTTCTTC. It encodes CAIGTSSYNEQFF.